This passage covers 4 T cell receptor beta chains from one sample sequenced in a study of cytomegalovirus exposure and HLA in healthy donors. The PCR had 60 Vbeta and 13 Jbeta primers. Sequencing used immunoSEQ multiplex PCR; TCRdb keeps in-frame clones, though not all of them. The data show 100,000 to 150,000 clones, about 80% seen once. The sample comprised PBMCs. The receptors come from a boy aged 2 to 10 in good health and CMV-seronegative.

The CDR3 here is CASSEGQYNEQFF. In DNA form, the CDR3 reads TGCGCCAGCAGCGAAGGACAGTACAATGAGCAGTTCTTC. The rearrangement joins TRBV4-3 to TRBJ2-1; tentatively, D is TRBD1 (6 bases). The CDR3 totals 13 residues. Trimming took 5 bases from V and 4 from J, leaving 9 bases between them. Germline V gives CDR1 LGHNA, CDR2 YSLEER.

V gene TRBV19 combines with J gene TRBJ2-2; 7 bases agree with TRBD1. With 9 bases clipped from V and 1 base from J, the junction kept 5 bases outside the gene matches. The CDR3 extends over 14 amino acids. Germline V lookup: CDR1 LNHDA, CDR2 SQIVND (reference sequence). The CDR3 DNA follows: TGTGCCAGCTACGGGACAGAGAACACCGGGGAGCTGTTTTTT. Translated, it gives CASYGTENTGELFF.

The gene calls are TRBV7-9 and TRBJ2-3, with D perhaps matching TRBD2 (6 bases). Per germline, CDR1 SEHNR and CDR2 FQNEAQ (reference sequence). Trimming took 1 base from V and 1 from J, leaving 12 bases between them. The CDR3 sequence is 16 residues long. The CDR3 DNA is TGTGCCAGCAGCTTAGGGACTACACTCCGCACAGATACGCAGTATTTT. It specifies CASSLGTTLRTDTQYF.

The chain has TRBV15 and TRBJ1-5, with D perhaps matching TRBD1 (5 bases). CDR3 length equals 16 residues. In germline, CDR1 is LNHNV, CDR2 YYDKDF (reference sequence). V was clipped by 0 bases and J by 6 bases, with 15 bases between them. Here the CDR3 reads CATSREAGNTFQPQHF. CDR3 nucleotides: TGTGCCACCAGCAGAGAGGCAGGGAATACTTTTCAGCCCCAGCATTTT.